This T cell receptor (beta chain) was captured in a study of T cells in Graves' hyperthyroidism and ophthalmopathy. Graves' hyperthyroidism is called stable when ophthalmopathy does not progress within 18 months. Each patient was aged 18 to 65 and had newly diagnosed hyperthyroidism of under 2 months' duration. The TCR beta CDR3 regions underwent amplification using RNA transcripts as the source. First-round RT-PCR of the TCR CDR3 relied on the HTBI primer set. MiXCR was run by TCRdb on the multiplex PCR reads, yielding one entry per CDR3 protein. Of 75,000 to 100,000 distinct CDR3 sequences in the sample, about 51% are singletons; the top ten hold 25% to 30%. This clonotype was detected ten times or more. Germline V gives CDR1 SGHDT, CDR2 YYEEEE. This CDR3 has 14 amino acids. V lost 5 bases, J lost 2 bases, and 10 bases lay in between.

The receptor was isolated from a woman aged 40 to 55 with Graves' hyperthyroidism. The chain combines TRBV5-6 with TRBJ2-2; D is undetermined. The sample comprised blood. CDR3 in amino acids: CASRVEGNTGELFF. As DNA, the CDR3 is TGTGCCAGCAGGGTAGAAGGAAACACCGGGGAGCTGTTTTTT.